These T cell receptor beta chains were read from a single sample in a study of human T cells and chemical hapten exposure. TCRdb re-called the RACE reads with MiXCR, one entry per CDR3 protein. The table records 65,000 to 95,000 distinct CDR3 sequences, roughly 12% of them present only once. Sequences were derived from whole blood, sampled in connection with sensitization to the hapten diphenylcyclopropenone (DPC). Receptor source: a woman aged 55-75 years with alopecia areata. Some clones in this sample may be carry-over from other donors' samples. The conserved cysteine and the conserved F or W are not part of the CDR3 here. The order of the fields is V gene, CDR3 protein.

TRBV20-1,SANAGQGVKAF
TRBV6-6,ASSPEIYNSPLH
TRBV20-1,SVSGTNEQF
TRBV7-2,ASSLQGNSPLH
TRBV18,ASSPLNEQF
TRBV29-1,SVEREREDTQY
TRBV15,ATSSGYVANEKLF
TRBV18,ASSPAVTGVPAGYT
TRBV24-1,ATSDLKLAGDEQF
TRBV5-1,ASSLSPNRNTEAF
TRBV4-1,ASSHTPNYGYT
TRBV7-3,ASKAGAMYNEQF
TRBV7-2,ASSEDRVRNEQF
TRBV2,ASSSRTSGGGQETQY
TRBV4-2,ASSQDPGIGQPQH
TRBV12-3/TRBV12-4,ASSLTIKQETQY
TRBV20-1,SADSEAF
TRBV12-3/TRBV12-4,ASSSGGTGPYEQY
TRBV6-2/TRBV6-3,ATSQGSEQY
TRBV20-1,SARVPGSGNTIY
TRBV6-1,ASRRDRDTYGYT
TRBV30,AWSVSGPWEEQY
TRBV7-9,ASSLRKRGASHYGYT
TRBV7-9,ASSLAGGYNEQF
TRBV11-2,ASSLGQPYEQY
TRBV10-2,ASSESVGDYEQY
TRBV12-3/TRBV12-4,ASSFRPQETQY
TRBV5-1,ASRFQDRNTEAF
TRBV13,ASSLYRTYIREQY
TRBV2,ASNRQGPGTDTQY
TRBV12-3/TRBV12-4,ASSPRDRNNSPLH
TRBV9,ASSVGNPRATDTQY
TRBV4-2,ASSLGLAGGPSTDTQY
TRBV11-2,ASSLTGTGSRGETQY
TRBV7-9,ASSLALGQGDRGTEAF
TRBV29-1,SATPGVGYGYT
TRBV3-1,ASSPRTGGAVTEAF
TRBV5-1,ASSWDSITFSSTDTQY
TRBV7-9,ASSIAEANTEAF
TRBV7-2,ASSLLAGDSYEQY
TRBV6-2/TRBV6-3,ASSPQGIYEQY
TRBV24-1,ATSSGRPLTDTQY
TRBV4-2,ASSHPGGEAF
TRBV29-1,SVEQVTDTEAF
TRBV11-2,ASRTSRGARNTEAF
TRBV9,ASSVSGETQY
TRBV6-6,ASSYTVAGGADTQY
TRBV3-1,ASSHILMAKNIQY
TRBV19,ASSAAGSTDTQY
TRBV20-1,SVLADYNEQF
TRBV27,ASNLAGGRKAF
TRBV27,ASSFQGGLSEQY
TRBV7-9,ASSLAQVSSNQPQH
TRBV18,ASSPPTYGNTIY
TRBV3-1,ASSQERQGAYEQY
TRBV20-1,SAREAFLAETQY
TRBV5-4,ASSLQGTSSGNTIY
TRBV5-5,ASSLGPGDNYGYT
TRBV29-1,SVRGTGRGDTQY